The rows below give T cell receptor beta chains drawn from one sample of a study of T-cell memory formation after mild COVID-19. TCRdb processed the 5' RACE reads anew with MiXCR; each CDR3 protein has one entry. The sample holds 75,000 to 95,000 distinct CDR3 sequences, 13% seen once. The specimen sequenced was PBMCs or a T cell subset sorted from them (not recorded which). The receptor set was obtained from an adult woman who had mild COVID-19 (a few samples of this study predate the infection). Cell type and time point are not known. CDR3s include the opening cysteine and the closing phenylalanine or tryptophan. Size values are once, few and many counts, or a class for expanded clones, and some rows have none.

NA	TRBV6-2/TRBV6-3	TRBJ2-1	CASSGQGDYNEQFF
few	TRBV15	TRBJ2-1	CATSRTAQGEYNEQFF
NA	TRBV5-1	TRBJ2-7	CASSLAGTGAYEQYF
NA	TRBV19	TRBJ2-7	CASSLLQGNEQYF
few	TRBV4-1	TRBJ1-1	CASSQGGGATEAFF
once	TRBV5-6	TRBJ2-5	CASSLVATETQYF
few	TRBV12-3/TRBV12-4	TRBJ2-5	CASSFERQETQYF
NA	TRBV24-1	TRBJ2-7	CATSDLGATEQYF
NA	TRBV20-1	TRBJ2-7	CSAPKDGLASTYEQYF
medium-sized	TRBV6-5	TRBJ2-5	CASSLAGEQETQYF
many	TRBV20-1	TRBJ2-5	CSARTGGHGETQYF
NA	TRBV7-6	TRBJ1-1	CASSPEAETGAVGTEAFF
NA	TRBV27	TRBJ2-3	CASSPGQILTSTDTQYF
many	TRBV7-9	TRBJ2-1	CASSAPASDGTYNEQFF
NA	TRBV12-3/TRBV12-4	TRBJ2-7	CASSLGQIYEQYF
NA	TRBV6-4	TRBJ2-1	CASSDGVGSYNEQFF
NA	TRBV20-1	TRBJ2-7	CSARDYVQGGEQYF
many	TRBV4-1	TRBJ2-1	CASSQEPGQATSYNEQFF
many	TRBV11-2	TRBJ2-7	CASSPTLREQYF
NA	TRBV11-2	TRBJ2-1	CASTTFTNEQFF
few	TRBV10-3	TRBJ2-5	CAISPSLRTTDQETQYF
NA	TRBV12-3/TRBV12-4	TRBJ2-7	CASSPLVEQYF
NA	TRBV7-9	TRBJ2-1	CASSATDNEQFF
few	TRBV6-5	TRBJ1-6	CASSDYLSSYNSPLHF
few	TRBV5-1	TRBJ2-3	CASSSRDSSTDTQYF
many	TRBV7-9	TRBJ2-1	CASSWPSGRASYNEQFF
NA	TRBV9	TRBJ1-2	CASSVSAGTLEPNSHSYTF
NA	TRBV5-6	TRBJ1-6	CASSLAVPSSYNSPLHF
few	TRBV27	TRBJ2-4	CASSIGTKNIQYF
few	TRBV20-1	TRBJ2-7	CSAIGRVHSYEQYF
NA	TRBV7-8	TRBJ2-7	CASSLGQGYYEQYF
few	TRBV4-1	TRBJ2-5	CASSQGTGSMETQYF
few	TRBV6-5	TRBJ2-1	CASSGDRREQFF
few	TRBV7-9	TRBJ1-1	CASSPPLGTEAFF
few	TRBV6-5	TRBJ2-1	CASSYVRVSNNEQFF
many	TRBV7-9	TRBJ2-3	CASSPRLADGDTQYF
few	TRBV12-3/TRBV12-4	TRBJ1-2	CASSLPNGGYGYTF
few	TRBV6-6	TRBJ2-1	CASSYGQLRFF
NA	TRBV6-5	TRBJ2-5	CASSYSGTSGSWETQYF
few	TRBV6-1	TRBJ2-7	CASSDGAGTNEQYF
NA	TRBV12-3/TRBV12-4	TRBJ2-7	CASSPGVFYEQYF
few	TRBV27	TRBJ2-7	CASSLGDKTYEQYF
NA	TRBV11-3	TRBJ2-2	CASSPTSVWSTGELFF
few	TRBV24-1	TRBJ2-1	CATSDLAGPREQFF
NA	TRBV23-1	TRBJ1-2	CASSQTGTSYGYTF
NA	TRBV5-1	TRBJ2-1	CASAQGQGALYNEQFF
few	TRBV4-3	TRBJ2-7	CASSQEVASGFHEQYF
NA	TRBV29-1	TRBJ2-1	CSAWTGAYGNEQFF
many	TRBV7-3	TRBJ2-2	CASSLYGDTGELFF
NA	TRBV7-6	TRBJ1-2	CASSPPGQGNYGYTF